One sample yielded the 16 T cell receptor beta chains listed below, sequenced in a study (dated by TCRdb to about 2016). Library preparation used RT-PCR. Sequencing took place on an Illumina MiSeq. TCRdb trimmed public reads at Q25 via fastp, called clones via MiXCR and kept in-frame beta chains. Under each unique CDR3 protein, matching rows form one entry showing the most common genes and DNA. Present in this sample are 550,000 to 750,000 distinct CDR3 sequences, 11% to 15% of which were seen just once. The ten largest clones take up 3.6% of the sample. Sequences were obtained from memory CD4+ T cells from blood. These receptors were taken from a female donor in good health, serving as a healthy control.

V gene TRBV10-3 combines with J gene TRBJ2-6; D perhaps matches TRBD2 (5 bases). Between the trimmed V and J ends, which lost 7 bases and 0 bases, there was a span of 16 bases. Germline V gene lookup returns CDR1 ENHRY and CDR2 SYGVKD. The CDR3 is made up of 17 amino acids. Here the CDR3 DNA reads TGTGCCATCAATCAAGGCGGGCCCTACTCTGGGGCCAACGTCCTGACTTTC. It is translated as CAINQGGPYSGANVLTF.

The sample holds a few counts of this clonotype. This chain's CDR3 is CASSEDTAGLTQYF. The CDR3 coding sequence is TGTGCCAGCAGTGAAGATACGGCAGGCCTTACGCAGTATTTT. The chain has TRBV2 and TRBJ2-3, with D uncertain. From germline, CDR1 is SNHLY and CDR2 FYNNEI. This CDR3 has 14 residues. The V end lost 1 base, the J end lost 8 bases, and 13 bases lay between the germline ends.

In its sample, this clonotype was seen many times. V usage is TRBV4-2 and J usage is TRBJ2-7, with 9 nucleotides matching TRBD2. In germline, CDR1 is LGHNA, CDR2 YNFKEQ. With 0 bases clipped from V and 12 bases from J, the junction kept 9 bases outside the gene matches. This CDR3 contains 14 residues. DNA for the CDR3: TGTGCCAGCAGCCAAGATCACGGGCGGGAGGGCCCGTACTTC. The encoded protein is CASSQDHGREGPYF.

The V gene is TRBV12-3 or TRBV12-4, the J gene TRBJ1-3; tentatively, D is TRBD1 (5 bases). The V gene lost 2 bases and the J gene lost 6 bases, with 8 bases spanning the gap. The CDR3 runs to 13 residues. The CDR3 nucleotides read TGTGCCAGCAGTTTAAGAGGGGAAAACACCATATATTTT. Its protein product is CASSLRGENTIYF.

The chain recombines TRBV4-1 with TRBJ2-3, with TRBD2 matching 14 bases. V lost 4 bases, J lost 4 bases, and 10 bases stayed unmatched. CDR1 is MGHRA and CDR2 is YSYEKL in the germline V gene. CDR3 length: 18 amino acids. CDR3 nucleotide sequence: TGCGCCAGCAGCCGCGGGACTAGCGGGAGTGGGGGACCAGATACGCAGTATTTT. Amino acids: CASSRGTSGSGGPDTQYF.

The chain carries TRBV27 and TRBJ2-7; 8 positions match TRBD1. Germline lookup yields CDR1 MNHEY and CDR2 SMNVEV (reference sequence). With 5 bases clipped from V and 4 bases from J, the junction kept 16 bases outside the gene matches. This CDR3 contains 17 residues. CDR3 bases: TGTGCCAGCAGTCCCGGGATGGGACAGGCCTTGGGGTACGAGCAGTACTTC. This sequence encodes CASSPGMGQALGYEQYF.

In its sample, this clonotype was seen a few times. The genes are TRBV6-2 or TRBV6-3 and TRBJ2-1; 11 bases agree with TRBD2. This CDR3 is built from 16 residues. The V gene end was trimmed by 5 bases and the J gene end by 7 bases; junction bases not matched to a gene: 10. Germline assignment: CDR1 MNHEY and CDR2 SVGEGT. The CDR3 is CASSAATSGSWNEQFF. In DNA, the CDR3 is TGTGCCAGCAGTGCAGCCACTAGCGGGAGTTGGAATGAGCAGTTCTTC.

This clonotype occurred many times. The chain recombines TRBV5-4 with TRBJ2-7; D assignment may be TRBD1 or TRBD2 (5 bases each). Between the trimmed V and J ends, which lost 0 bases and 4 bases, there was a span of 11 bases. From germline, CDR1 is SGHNT and CDR2 YYREEE (reference sequence). This CDR3 region has 14 residues. CDR3 region: CASSLDGGIYEQYF. CDR3 DNA sequence: TGTGCCAGCAGCTTGGATGGGGGAATATACGAGCAGTACTTC.

This clonotype was detected only a few times. The rearrangement links TRBV5-1 to TRBJ2-5; TRBD1 is a possible D gene (5 bases). This CDR3 region has 16 residues. V gave up 0 bases and J gave up 5 bases, with 17 bases separating them. Germline loops: CDR1 SGHRS, CDR2 YFSETQ. CDR3 bases: TGCGCCAGCAGCTTGGGCTCCAGGGCAGTAGGGGAGACCCAGTACTTC. Translating it yields CASSLGSRAVGETQYF.

This clonotype was detected ten times or more. This chain's CDR3 is CASSVMSGGHEQYF. As DNA, the CDR3 is TGTGCCAGCAGCGTAATGTCGGGAGGCCACGAGCAGTACTTC. The genes are TRBV9 and TRBJ2-7, with 7 positions matching TRBD2. The CDR3 sequence is 14 residues long. From germline, CDR1 is SGDLS and CDR2 YYNGEE. The V segment lost 1 base and the J segment 5 bases; nucleotides outside the gene matches: 6. Full variable domain (remainder filled in from reference TRBV9 and TRBJ2-7): DSGVTQTPKHLITATGQRVTLRCSPRSGDLSVYWYQQSLDQGLQFLIQYYNGEERAKGNILERFSAQQFPDLHSELNLSSLELGDSALYFCASSVMSGGHEQYFGPGTRLTVT.

This sequence joins TRBV11-2 and TRBJ1-6; D is possibly TRBD1 (6 bases). The V end was cut by 5 bases, the J end by 6 bases, with 14 bases between. There are 15 residues in the CDR3. Germline values: CDR1 SGHAT, CDR2 FQNNGV. The CDR3 loop reads CASSPRDNPNSPLHF. The CDR3 DNA reads TGTGCCAGCAGCCCGCGGGACAATCCTAATTCACCCCTCCACTTT. Full variable domain (outside the CDR3, taken from reference TRBV11-2 and TRBJ1-6): EAGVAQSPRYKIIEKRQSVAFWCNPISGHATLYWYQQILGQGPKLLIQFQNNGVVDDSQLPKDRFSAERLKGVDSTLKIQPAKLEDSAVYLCASSPRDNPNSPLHFGNGTRLTVT.

This clonotype was seen only a few times. V is TRBV20-1 and J is TRBJ1-1; D gene ambiguous. Per germline, CDR1 DFQATT and CDR2 SNEGSKA (reference sequence). The CDR3 has 13 amino acids. V lost 1 base and J lost 3, with 9 bases in between. The DNA of the CDR3 is TGCAGTGCTAGAGGGGTTGGGGACACTGAAGCTTTCTTT. Translating it yields CSARGVGDTEAFF.

In this sample, this clonotype turned up a few times. The chain joins TRBV28 to TRBJ1-1, with 9 bases matching TRBD1. This CDR3 is 17 amino acids long. Losses at the gene ends were 3 bases for V and 0 bases for J; bases not matched to a gene: 8. The germline CDR1 and CDR2 sequences are MDHEN and SYDVKM. This CDR3 is CASSFPGQGRMNTEAFF. The CDR3 region has the DNA TGTGCCAGCAGTTTCCCCGGACAGGGGCGCATGAACACTGAAGCTTTCTTT.

This clonotype has at least ten counts. V usage is TRBV19 and J usage is TRBJ1-1, with no clear D. The CDR3 loop spans 12 amino acids. Per germline, CDR1 LNHDA and CDR2 SQIVND (reference sequence). Deletions cut 7 bases from V and 1 base from J, with 7 bases between. CDR3 DNA sequence: TGTGCCAGTACCACTCAGAACACTGAAGCTTTCTTT. Translating gives CASTTQNTEAFF. The full variable domain, rest sourced from reference TRBV19 and TRBJ1-1, is DGGITQSPKYLFRKEGQNVTLSCEQNLNHDAMYWYRQDPGQGLRLIYYSQIVNDFQKGDIAEGYSVSREKKESFPLTVTSAQKNPTAFYLCASTTQNTEAFFGQGTRLTVV.

This clonotype was counted only a few times. The rearrangement joins TRBV6-1 to TRBJ1-4; 7 bases agree with TRBD1. This CDR3 contains 14 residues. The V gene's germline CDR1 is MNHNS and CDR2 SASEGT. Germline trimming cut 8 bases from V and 4 bases from J; bases unmatched to any gene: 7. The CDR3 nucleotides are TGTGCCAGCGGAGCGACAGGGTTTAATGAAAAACTGTTTTTT. It specifies CASGATGFNEKLFF.

Ten or more counts support this clonotype. V usage is TRBV4-3 and J usage is TRBJ1-6, with D unresolved. Germline values: CDR1 LGHNA, CDR2 YSLEER. The CDR3 spans 14 residues. Trimming cost V 0 bases and J 10 bases, with 10 bases left between them. The chain's CDR3 is CASSQETLGSPLHF. CDR3 coding DNA: TGCGCCAGCAGCCAAGAAACCCTGGGATCACCCCTCCACTTT.